Below, 21 T cell receptor beta chains from the same sample are listed, as sequenced in a study of blood T cell repertoires in COVID-19. The data were produced by immunoSEQ multiplex PCR, yet TCRdb's version contains in-frame clones alone and is incomplete. The data show some 140,000 clones, roughly four fifths seen once. Material: peripheral blood. Source of these receptors: a woman aged 60 to 75 with acute or convalescent COVID-19.

This clone has only one observation. The genes are TRBV20-1 and TRBJ1-4; 8 nucleotides agree with TRBD1. The germline V gene has CDR1 DFQATT and CDR2 SNEGSKA (reference sequence). Trimming took 3 bases from V and 3 from J; bases not matched to a gene: 9. The CDR3 sequence is 16 residues long. DNA for the CDR3: TGCAGTGCTAGTCCGCCTTGGACAGGGTCTAATGAAAAACTGTTTTTT. This encodes CSASPPWTGSNEKLFF.

This clone occurred a few times. The DNA for the CDR3 is TGTGCCAGCAGCGTAGGCGGGGGCCTGGGAAAACTGTTTTTT. Translating gives CASSVGGGLGKLFF. The chain combines TRBV9 with TRBJ1-4, with D possibly matching TRBD1 (6 bases). The CDR3 totals 14 residues. Trimming took 0 bases from V and 10 from J, leaving 13 bases between them. Germline CDR1 and CDR2: SGDLS and YYNGEE.

The chain is built from TRBV7-8 and TRBJ2-5; D might be TRBD2 (6 bases). CDR3 size: 14 residues. V was cut by 5 bases and J by 4 bases, with 14 bases left in between. Germline V CDR1 and CDR2: SGHVS, FQNEAQ. This chain's CDR3 is CASSPSSSGETQYF. The CDR3, as DNA: TGTGCCAGCAGCCCTTCTAGTAGCGGAGAGACCCAGTACTTC.

As regards this clone: This same CDR3 is encoded by further DNA sequences in the sample. This chain links TRBV29-1 with TRBJ2-3, with TRBD2 matching over 11 bases. The CDR3 extends over 14 amino acids. CDR1 and CDR2 from the germline V gene are SQVTM and ANQGSEA. The V and J ends lost 6 bases and 2 bases, in that order; junction bases with no gene match: 4. CDR3 protein: CSVETSGATDTQYF. CDR3 DNA: TGCAGCGTGGAGACTAGCGGGGCCACAGATACGCAGTATTTT.

CDR3 in DNA: TGCAGTGCTAGTTGGGGACAGCACTATGGCTACACCTTC. Its translation is CSASWGQHYGYTF. This chain links TRBV20-1 with TRBJ1-2; 7 bases are a match to TRBD1. V dropped 3 bases and J dropped 3; count of bases not matched to a gene: 4. The length of the CDR3 is 13 residues. Germline-derived CDR1 and CDR2 are DFQATT and SNEGSKA (reference sequence).

The V and J genes are TRBV7-9 and TRBJ2-5, with 9 bases aligning to TRBD2. Looked up from germline, CDR1 is SEHNR and CDR2 is FQNEAQ (reference sequence). The CDR3 contains 15 residues. V lost 5 bases, J lost 0 bases, and 4 bases stayed unmatched. The CDR3 sequence is CASSPSGDNQETQYF. The CDR3 DNA is TGTGCCAGCAGCCCTAGCGGGGACAACCAAGAGACCCAGTACTTC.

The J gene is TRBJ2-7, the V gene TRBV6-5; no firm D call. Germline CDR1 is MNHEY and CDR2 is SVGAGI. There are 14 residues in the CDR3. V lost 2 bases and J lost 4, with 12 bases in between. The CDR3 reads CASSYPERSYEQYF. CDR3 DNA: TGTGCCAGCAGTTACCCGGAGAGGAGTTACGAGCAGTACTTC.

The rearrangement uses TRBV28 and TRBJ1-5; TRBD1 aligns across 7 bases. J lost 6 bases, V lost 3 bases, and 11 bases had no gene match. The germline gives CDR1 MDHEN, CDR2 SYDVKM. This CDR3 comprises 16 residues. The CDR3 bases are TGTGCCAGCAGTTTTCTCCATCGACAGGGCGGTCAGCCCCAGCATTTT. Its protein is CASSFLHRQGGQPQHF.

The chain joins TRBV3-1 (or the pseudogene TRBV3-2) to TRBJ2-7; 7 bases agree with TRBD1. Trimming at V came to 6 bases and at J to 4 bases, leaving 12 bases not matched to a gene. Germline V lookup: CDR1 LGHDT, CDR2 YNNKEL (reference sequence). CDR3 size: 15 residues. This CDR3 is CASSPLGDRPYEQYF. In DNA form, the CDR3 reads TGTGCCAGCAGTCCTTTGGGGGACAGACCTTACGAGCAGTACTTC.

J is TRBJ2-1 and V is TRBV5-5; TRBD2 aligns across 14 bases. The CDR3 covers 17 residues. The ends lost 4 bases at V and 8 bases at J; junction bases unmatched: 11. The germline V gene encodes CDR1 SGHKS and CDR2 YYEKEE (reference sequence). In nucleotides, the CDR3 is TGTGCCAGCAGCCTAGCTCTGACTAGCGGGGGGGCCTATGAGCAGTTCTTC. Protein sequence: CASSLALTSGGAYEQFF.

The chain recombines TRBV5-1 with TRBJ2-1; 11 bases fit TRBD2. The CDR3 is 14 amino acids. V was clipped by 4 bases and J by 9 bases; unmatched bases: 6. Germline CDR1 is SGHRS and CDR2 is YFSETQ. CDR3 coding DNA: TGCGCCAGCAGCCCAGGGACTAGCGGAGGTGAGCAGTTCTTC. Translated, it gives CASSPGTSGGEQFF.

V gene TRBV10-3 combines with J gene TRBJ1-2, with 7 bases matching TRBD1. The CDR3 sequence is 15 residues long. The V segment lost 6 bases and the J segment 0 bases; nucleotides outside the gene matches: 7. Germline lookup yields CDR1 ENHRY and CDR2 SYGVKD. The CDR3 DNA is TGTGCCATCAGCGCCGGGACAGTTACTAACTATGGCTACACCTTC. Translated, it gives CAISAGTVTNYGYTF.

The genes are TRBV7-2 and TRBJ2-7; D may be TRBD1 (6 bases). Germline loops: CDR1 SGHTA, CDR2 FQGNSA. The CDR3 totals 16 residues. The V end was cut by 4 bases, the J end by 2 bases, with 18 bases between. CDR3 residues: CASSSRKSGHPYEQYF. The DNA for the CDR3 is TGTGCCAGCAGCTCGCGGAAATCGGGACACCCCTACGAGCAGTACTTC.

The rearrangement links TRBV5-1 to TRBJ1-2; TRBD1 aligns across 9 bases. There are 17 residues in the CDR3. In germline, CDR1 is SGHRS, CDR2 YFSETQ. The V segment lost 0 bases and the J segment 4 bases; nucleotides outside the gene matches: 10. The CDR3 sequence: CASSLAAVGQGGYGYTF. CDR3 coding DNA: TGCGCCAGCAGCTTGGCGGCGGTGGGACAGGGAGGCTATGGCTACACCTTC.

The chain employs TRBV28 and TRBJ1-1, with D maybe TRBD1 (5 bases). Per germline, CDR1 MDHEN and CDR2 SYDVKM. This CDR3 has 13 amino acids. V lost 5 bases to trimming and J lost 11 bases, with 18 bases between them. The DNA for the CDR3 is TGTGCCAGCAGTCCCCCTCTGGGGCGCCGGGCTTTCTTT. Its protein is CASSPPLGRRAFF.

This clone has only a few counts. CDR3 loop: CASSLLGLNSGNTIYF. The CDR3 nucleotides are TGTGCCAGCAGCCTCCTCGGACTCAACTCTGGAAACACCATATATTTT. The chain joins TRBV6-6 to TRBJ1-3, with unresolved D. The CDR3 spans 16 residues. The V and J ends lost 6 bases and 0 bases respectively, with 15 bases between them. Germline V gene data show CDR1 as MNHNY and CDR2 as SVGAGI (reference sequence).

This clone was recorded once. The rearrangement joins TRBV6-5 to TRBJ1-1; unclear D gene. Trimming removed 6 bases at V and 1 base at J, with 6 bases between. Germline loops: CDR1 MNHEY, CDR2 SVGAGI. CDR3 length: 12 residues. DNA for the CDR3: TGTGCCAGCAGGGCAGGGAACACTGAAGCTTTCTTT. Amino acid sequence: CASRAGNTEAFF.

The rearrangement uses TRBV18 and TRBJ2-3; D is perhaps TRBD1 (5 bases). Trimming removed 4 bases at V and 2 bases at J, with 10 bases between. This CDR3 region has 14 residues. CDR1 and CDR2 (germline): KGHSH, LQKENI. CDR3 region: CASSRDRSTDTQYF. The CDR3 bases are TGTGCCAGCTCACGTGACAGATCCACAGATACGCAGTATTTT.

The gene calls are TRBV28 and TRBJ2-4; 10 bases map to TRBD2. Germline V gives CDR1 MDHEN, CDR2 SYDVKM. This CDR3 contains 18 residues. The V and J ends lost 1 base and 1 base, in that order; junction bases with no gene match: 7. CDR3 nucleotides: TGTGCCAGCAGTTTATTCGTTACTAGCGGGGTGGCCAAAAACATTCAGTACTTC. Translated: CASSLFVTSGVAKNIQYF.

This chain joins TRBV18 and TRBJ1-1, with D possibly being TRBD1 (6 bases). Trimming took off 4 bases at V and 4 bases at J, with 13 bases between the two ends. CDR1 and CDR2 (germline): KGHSH, LQKENI. CDR3 length: 14 amino acids. Here the CDR3 reads CASSHNRERTEAFF. In DNA form, the CDR3 reads TGTGCCAGCTCACATAACAGGGAGCGCACTGAAGCTTTCTTT. Complete variable domain (other parts from reference TRBV18 and TRBJ1-1): NAGVMQNPRHLVRRRGQEARLRCSPMKGHSHVYWYRQLPEEGLKFMVYLQKENIIDESGMPKERFSAEFPKEGPSILRIQQVVRGDSAAYFCASSHNRERTEAFFGQGTRLTVV.

The chain carries TRBV4-1 and TRBJ2-2, with D possibly matching TRBD1 (5 bases). Germline lookup yields CDR1 MGHRA and CDR2 YSYEKL. Trimming took 4 bases from V and 5 from J, leaving 14 bases between them. The CDR3 length is 15 residues. CDR3 coding DNA: TGCGCCAGCAGCCGTCAGGGTTCGGCGACCGGGGAGCTGTTTTTT. This sequence encodes CASSRQGSATGELFF.